Below, 9 T cell receptor beta chains from the same sample are listed, as sequenced in a study of blood T cell repertoires in COVID-19. The table came from immunoSEQ multiplex PCR; TCRdb's copy has only in-frame clones and leaves some out. The table has about 400,000 clones, roughly 90% seen once. Sequencing used peripheral blood. These TCRs come from a man aged 40-55 years with acute or convalescent COVID-19.

The J gene is TRBJ1-2, the V gene TRBV4-2; D is possibly TRBD1 (5 bases). Germline CDR1 reads LGHNA; CDR2 reads YNFKEQ. CDR3 length: 14 amino acids. V lost 3 bases and J 3 bases, leaving 11 bases between the germline ends. The CDR3 region has the DNA TGTGCCAGCAGCCATTCTGGGGCAGACTATGGCTACACCTTC. Residues: CASSHSGADYGYTF.

CDR3 region: CASPPGVDTGELFF. The DNA of the CDR3 is TGTGCCTCCCCCCCCGGGGTCGACACCGGGGAGCTGTTTTTT. The chain is built from TRBV6-5 and TRBJ2-2; tentative D call: TRBD2 (5 bases). Germline CDR1 is MNHEY and CDR2 is SVGAGI. The V and J ends lost 11 bases and 3 bases respectively, with 16 bases between them. CDR3 length: 14 amino acids.

The V call is TRBV11-2, the J call TRBJ2-1; 8 nucleotides align to TRBD2. The V and J ends lost 6 bases and 6 bases, in that order; junction bases with no gene match: 7. CDR1 is SGHAT, CDR2 FQNNGV, per germline. The CDR3 length is 14 residues. As DNA, the CDR3 is TGTGCCAGCAGAGACCGGACTAGCTTCAATGAGCAGTTCTTC. Its translation is CASRDRTSFNEQFF.

The rearrangement joins TRBV21-1 to TRBJ2-5; the DNA was not used to check the table's D call, TRBD1. TRBV21-1 is a pseudogene. This CDR3 contains 15 residues. The CDR3 here is CASSNGAEGARTQYF. In DNA, the CDR3 is TGTGCCAGCAGCAACGGGGCGGAGGGGGCTAGGACCCAGTACTTC.

The V call is TRBV30, the J call TRBJ1-4, with D perhaps TRBD1 (6 bases). Germline CDR1 GTSNPN, CDR2 SVGIG (reference sequence). The CDR3 spans 14 residues. Trimming removed 4 bases at V and 4 bases at J, with 13 bases between. The CDR3 region is CAWTRGLGNEKLFF. CDR3 coding DNA: TGTGCCTGGACCAGGGGATTGGGTAATGAAAAACTGTTTTTT. Drawing the rest from reference TRBV30 and TRBJ1-4, the complete variable domain is SQTIHQWPATLVQPVGSPLSLECTVEGTSNPNLYWYRQAAGRGLQLLFYSVGIGQISSEVPQNLSASRPQDRQFILSSKKLLLSDSGFYLCAWTRGLGNEKLFFGSGTQLSVL.

The V call is TRBV10-1, the J call TRBJ2-7; 11 bases match TRBD2. Germline V gene data show CDR1 as WNHNN and CDR2 as SYGVQD (reference sequence). The CDR3 has 16 amino acids. V was pared by 5 bases and J by 7 bases, with 13 bases of the junction left unmatched. The CDR3 coding sequence is TGCGCCAGCAGTCCCCAGCTTAGCGGGAGGGCCCGGGAGCAGTACTTC. It is translated as CASSPQLSGRAREQYF.

The V and J genes are TRBV7-9 and TRBJ2-7, with D tentatively TRBD1 (6 bases). CDR1 is SEHNR, CDR2 FQNEAQ, per germline (reference sequence). The CDR3 spans 15 residues. Trimming took off 1 base at V and 1 base at J, with 11 bases between the two ends. CDR3 protein: CASSLGATGSYEQYF. As DNA, the CDR3 is TGTGCCAGCAGCTTAGGGGCGACAGGTTCCTACGAGCAGTACTTC.

V usage is TRBV7-9 and J usage is TRBJ2-7; weak D call: TRBD2 (5 bases). Germline V gene sequence: CDR1 SEHNR, CDR2 FQNEAQ (reference sequence). The CDR3 totals 11 residues. Trimming shortened V by 5 bases and J by 7 bases, and 9 bases separated the two germline ends. DNA of the CDR3: TGTGCCAGCAGCCGATCGGGAGAGCAGTACTTC. Translated, it gives CASSRSGEQYF. The variable domain in full, completed from reference TRBV7-9 and TRBJ2-7, reads DTGVSQNPRHKITKRGQNVTFRCDPISEHNRLYWYRQTLGQGPEFLTYFQNEAQLEKSRLLSDRFSAERPKGSFSTLEIQRTEQGDSAMYLCASSRSGEQYFGPGTRLTVT.

The J gene is TRBJ2-1, the V gene TRBV2; D is perhaps TRBD1 (6 bases). Trimming took 6 bases from V and 6 from J, leaving 15 bases between them. Per germline, CDR1 SNHLY and CDR2 FYNNEI. This CDR3 has 14 residues. CDR3 sequence reads: CASRASGGRNEQFF. The CDR3 region has the DNA TGTGCCAGCAGGGCGAGTGGGGGCCGCAATGAGCAGTTCTTC.